The 5 T cell receptor beta chains below were found in one sample sequenced in a study of T cell responses to AZD1222 COVID-19 vaccine. Clones were sequenced by immunoSEQ multiplex PCR, and TCRdb holds only the in-frame ones, with some missing. The data show approximately 100,000 clones, with approximately 91% seen just once and 16% held by the top ten. The source was peripheral blood, collected on day 0 of AZD1222 vaccination. All receptors come from an adult in good health.

The chain uses TRBV18 and TRBJ2-7; no clear D gene. This CDR3 region has 13 residues. Germline CDR1 and CDR2: KGHSH and LQKENI. V gave up 6 bases and J gave up 3 bases, with 12 bases separating them. CDR3 residues: CASSPGESYEQYF. CDR3 bases: TGTGCCAGCTCGCCCGGTGAGAGCTACGAGCAGTACTTC.

This sequence joins TRBV21-1 and TRBJ2-1; no DNA check was done on the table's D call, TRBD2. TRBV21-1 is marked as a pseudogene. The CDR3 sequence is 21 residues long. CDR3 DNA: TGTGCCAGCAGCAAAGCTCTTAGCCTCACCACTAGCGGGAGACTGGACAATGAGCAGTTCTTC. It encodes CASSKALSLTTSGRLDNEQFF.

This clone showed up just once. This rearrangement joins TRBV28 to TRBJ1-5; no reliable D call. Germline values: CDR1 MDHEN, CDR2 SYDVKM. The CDR3 has 14 residues. V dropped 5 bases and J dropped 4 bases, with 12 bases sitting between them. The CDR3 protein is CASSSPGRNQPQHF. The CDR3 DNA reads TGTGCCAGCAGTAGCCCGGGAAGGAATCAGCCCCAGCATTTT.

This rearrangement joins TRBV6-5 to TRBJ1-1; D may be TRBD1 (5 bases). The germline CDR1 and CDR2 sequences are MNHEY and SVGAGI. Trimming pared 4 bases from V and 2 bases from J, leaving 11 bases between. The length of the CDR3 is 14 residues. CDR3: CASSWGGDNTEAFF. CDR3 in DNA: TGTGCCAGCAGTTGGGGGGGTGACAACACTGAAGCTTTCTTT.

V is TRBV29-1 and J is TRBJ1-1; tentatively, D is TRBD1 (5 bases). Germline CDR1 is SQVTM and CDR2 is ANQGSEA. The ends were cut back, 4 bases at V and 0 bases at J, with 18 bases in the middle. The CDR3 is 16 amino acids. The CDR3: CSVAPDTVVMNTEAFF. The CDR3 nucleotides read TGCAGCGTTGCCCCGGACACCGTTGTCATGAACACTGAAGCTTTCTTT.